This entry lists 14 T cell receptor beta chains sequenced from one sample in a study of regulatory T cells in long-lasting Graves disease. Arm-PCR of CDR3 regions with iRepertoire HTBI primers generated TCR beta libraries. MiXCR, applied by TCRdb to the multiplex PCR reads, yields one record per CDR3 protein. The sample yields hundreds of thousands of distinct CDR3 sequences, about 32% seen once. Time point described: persistent/refractory GD, antithyroid drugs over 5 years with positive TRAb. The TCR library used RNA extracted from PBMCs. The sequences come from peripheral blood mononuclear cells (PBMCs), collected when the disease was refractory, from a patient treated with antithyroid drugs. These receptors were obtained from a female donor with Graves disease.

This clonotype was recorded many times. The chain joins TRBV25-1 to TRBJ2-7, with a possible D match to TRBD1 (8 bases). The germline V gene encodes CDR1 MGHDK and CDR2 SYGVNS. V gave up 6 bases and J gave up 5 bases, with 17 bases separating them. This CDR3 is 14 amino acids long. Here the CDR3 DNA reads TGTGCCAGCAGGGACCCCACAGGGGGGGACGAGCAGTACTTC. It yields the protein CASRDPTGGDEQYF.

Only a few counts were recorded for this clonotype. V and J are TRBV12-3 or TRBV12-4 and TRBJ1-1, with 7 bases lining up with TRBD1. Trimming at V came to 5 bases and at J to 5 bases, leaving 8 bases not matched to a gene. The length of the CDR3 is 14 residues. The CDR3, as DNA: TGTGCCAGCAGTGCGGGACAGTTTGAAACTGAAGCTTTCTTT. Translation: CASSAGQFETEAFF.

In its sample, this clonotype was seen many times. The rearrangement uses TRBV28 and TRBJ1-4, with D possibly matching TRBD1 (6 bases). The CDR3 runs 14 residues. Trimming removed 7 bases at V and 7 bases at J, with 16 bases between. Germline V gene data show CDR1 as MDHEN and CDR2 as SYDVKM. The CDR3 here is CASTPQGIGEKLFF. The DNA of the CDR3 is TGTGCCAGCACCCCCCAGGGGATCGGTGAAAAACTGTTTTTT. The variable domain in full, completed from reference TRBV28 and TRBJ1-4, reads DVKVTQSSRYLVKRTGEKVFLECVQDMDHENMFWYRQDPGLGLRLIYFSYDVKMKEKGDIPEGYSVSREKKERFSLILESASTNQTSMYLCASTPQGIGEKLFFGSGTQLSVL.

The rearrangement uses TRBV6-2 or TRBV6-3 and TRBJ2-7; 9 nucleotides agree with TRBD2. V was clipped by 2 bases and J by 6 bases; unmatched bases: 5. The CDR3 covers 14 residues. Germline V gives CDR1 MNHEY, CDR2 SVGEGT. The CDR3 sequence is CASSYVSGSVEQYF. The CDR3 region has the DNA TGTGCCAGCAGTTACGTTAGCGGGAGTGTCGAGCAGTACTTC.

The chain couples TRBV7-9 to TRBJ1-1; tentatively, D is TRBD1 (6 bases). CDR3 length: 15 amino acids. CDR1 and CDR2 from the germline V gene are SEHNR and FQNEAQ (reference sequence). Trimming stripped 1 base from V and 2 bases from J, with 11 bases between. CDR3 sequence: CASSLDPGQNTEAFF. CDR3 in DNA: TGTGCCAGCAGCTTAGATCCGGGACAAAACACTGAAGCTTTCTTT.

The J gene is TRBJ2-5, the V gene TRBV20-1; a weak D match, TRBD2 (5 bases). Between the trimmed V and J ends, which lost 3 bases and 0 bases, there was a span of 8 bases. The CDR3 sequence is 13 residues long. CDR1 is DFQATT and CDR2 is SNEGSKA in the germline V gene (reference sequence). The CDR3, as DNA: TGCAGTGCTAGGTTCGGGAACCAAGAGACCCAGTACTTC. It specifies CSARFGNQETQYF.

The chain recombines TRBV27 with TRBJ1-1, with D unresolved. The germline V gene encodes CDR1 MNHEY and CDR2 SMNVEV (reference sequence). This CDR3 is 16 amino acids long. The V end lost 7 bases, the J end lost 2 bases, and 20 bases lay between the germline ends. This CDR3 reads CASMGRSVLRNTEAFF. As DNA, the CDR3 is TGTGCCAGCATGGGAAGAAGCGTCCTACGTAACACTGAAGCTTTCTTT.

This sequence joins TRBV7-3 and TRBJ2-1; no clear D gene. Trimming removed 5 bases at V and 6 bases at J, with 11 bases between. Looked up from germline, CDR1 is SGHTA and CDR2 is FQGTGA. The CDR3 sequence is 13 residues long. The CDR3 sequence: CASSPSPSNEQFF. The CDR3 bases are TGTGCCAGCAGCCCATCCCCGTCCAATGAGCAGTTCTTC.

This clonotype was found a few times. This likely comes from a read error, as the CDR3 has no conserved phenylalanine or tryptophan at its end. V and J are TRBV12-3 or TRBV12-4 and TRBJ1-1; D is uncertain. Trimming pared 7 bases from V and 0 bases from J, leaving 12 bases between. The CDR3 covers 14 residues. The CDR3: CASTATGMNTEAFL. Written as DNA, the CDR3 is TGTGCCAGCACCGCGACGGGCATGAACACTGAAGCTTTCCTT.

This clonotype was observed a handful of times. CDR3 in DNA: TGTGCCAGCCGAAAGACAGGGCTGATTCAGCCCCAGCATTTT. This encodes CASRKTGLIQPQHF. This chain uses TRBV6-2 or TRBV6-3 with TRBJ1-5; TRBD1 agrees at 7 bases. This CDR3 has 14 amino acids. The trim removed 8 bases at V and 6 bases at J, leaving 10 bases unmatched. From germline, CDR1 is MNHEY and CDR2 SVGEGT.

This clonotype has only one observation. The rearrangement links TRBV7-9 to TRBJ2-7, with 8 bases that match TRBD2. In germline, CDR1 is SEHNR, CDR2 FQNEAQ (reference sequence). There are 13 residues in the CDR3. V shed 5 bases and J 7 bases; nucleotides not matched to a gene: 7. CDR3 sequence reads: CASSGTSWGEQYF. CDR3 sequence (DNA): TGTGCCAGCAGCGGGACTAGTTGGGGAGAGCAGTACTTC.

The chain carries TRBV20-1 and TRBJ1-1; a weak D match, TRBD1 (6 bases). The CDR3 spans 15 residues. The V gene's germline CDR1 is DFQATT and CDR2 SNEGSKA (reference sequence). The V and J ends lost 0 bases and 3 bases respectively, with 14 bases between them. The CDR3 loop is CSAREGHQGDTEAFF. As DNA, the CDR3 is TGCAGTGCTAGAGAGGGACACCAGGGTGACACTGAAGCTTTCTTT.

The chain employs TRBV10-3 and TRBJ2-7; no definite D call. In germline, CDR1 is ENHRY, CDR2 SYGVKD. V lost 4 bases and J lost 1, with 5 bases in between. The length of the CDR3 is 12 residues. The CDR3 DNA sequence: TGTGCCATCAGTGCTCCATCCTACGAGCAGTACTTC. Protein product: CAISAPSYEQYF.

This chain uses TRBV18 with TRBJ2-1; D call uncertain. The CDR3 sequence is 14 residues long. CDR1 KGHSH and CDR2 LQKENI come from the germline V gene. V lost 3 bases and J 5 bases, leaving 11 bases between the germline ends. CDR3 nucleotides: TGTGCCAGCTCACCTTTTACGGGCCACAATGAGCAGTTCTTC. Translating gives CASSPFTGHNEQFF.